These 22 T cell receptor beta chains were all obtained from the same sample, sequenced in a study of cytomegalovirus exposure and HLA in healthy donors. This PCR relied on a set of 60 Vbeta primers and 13 Jbeta primers. Libraries were prepared by immunoSEQ multiplex PCR; TCRdb keeps only in-frame clonotypes and omits some of them. In the table there are about 110,000 clones, over 70% of which are singletons. Sequencing used PBMCs. These receptors were taken from a man aged 30 to 45 in good health and CMV-seronegative.

This clone was seen more than once but under ten times. The gene calls are TRBV4-1 and TRBJ2-6, with 7 nucleotides matching TRBD1. Germline values: CDR1 MGHRA, CDR2 YSYEKL. After removal of 2 bases from V and 4 bases from J, the junction contained 11 bases not matched to a gene. The CDR3 totals 18 residues. The CDR3 DNA is TGCGCCAGCAGCCAAATCCTACAGGGGCGACGAGGGGCCAACGTCCTGACTTTC. This sequence encodes CASSQILQGRRGANVLTF.

This clone appeared a single time. The chain has TRBV5-6 and TRBJ2-1; D not certain. The CDR3 has 12 amino acids. The V end lost 5 bases, the J end lost 8 bases, and 11 bases lay between the germline ends. The germline V gene encodes CDR1 SGHDT and CDR2 YYEEEE. In DNA form, the CDR3 reads TGTGCCAGCAGGGTTCCGGGTCATGAGCAGTTCTTC. It is translated as CASRVPGHEQFF.

The CDR3 DNA follows: TGTGCCAGCAGCCAAGATGGGCGGGGTAGCAATCAGCCCCAGCATTTT. Protein sequence: CASSQDGRGSNQPQHF. The chain combines TRBV4-2 with TRBJ1-5; D is unresolved. CDR3 length equals 16 residues. V shed 0 bases and J shed 0 bases, with 9 bases lying between them. In germline, CDR1 is LGHNA, CDR2 YNFKEQ.

This chain joins TRBV5-1 and TRBJ2-5, with 14 bases that match TRBD2. The CDR3 has 16 amino acids. V lost 4 bases, J lost 3 bases, and 5 bases stayed unmatched. The V gene's germline CDR1 is SGHRS and CDR2 YFSETQ. The CDR3 sequence is CASSHPGLAGEETQYF. The CDR3 DNA reads as TGCGCCAGCAGCCACCCGGGACTAGCGGGAGAAGAGACCCAGTACTTC.

The chain recombines TRBV18 with TRBJ2-5; TRBD1 agrees at 7 bases. This CDR3 spans 14 amino acids. From germline, CDR1 is KGHSH and CDR2 LQKENI. Unmatched junction bases numbered 3, after V lost 3 bases and J lost 2 bases. The CDR3: CASSPGTAQETQYF. The CDR3 bases are TGTGCCAGCTCACCTGGGACAGCTCAAGAGACCCAGTACTTC.

The chain links TRBV7-3 to TRBJ1-1; no firm D call. The V gene's germline CDR1 is SGHTA and CDR2 FQGTGA. The V gene lost 5 bases and the J gene lost 4 bases, with 11 bases spanning the gap. This CDR3 spans 13 amino acids. CDR3 nucleotides: TGTGCCAGCAGCCGCGGGCCGGGCACTGAAGCTTTCTTT. This codes for CASSRGPGTEAFF.

V is TRBV6-5 and J is TRBJ2-1, with D perhaps matching TRBD1 (5 bases). Trimming shortened V by 4 bases and J by 2 bases, and 12 bases separated the two germline ends. Germline lookup yields CDR1 MNHEY and CDR2 SVGAGI. The CDR3 covers 15 residues. In DNA, the CDR3 is TGTGCCAGCAGTTGGACCTCCAGGGCCTACAATGAGCAGTTCTTC. Amino acids: CASSWTSRAYNEQFF.

The chain has TRBV5-4 and TRBJ1-2, with TRBD1 as a possible D gene (6 bases). The CDR3 extends over 17 amino acids. CDR1 is SGHNT and CDR2 is YYREEE in the germline V gene (reference sequence). Trimming cost V 3 bases and J 3 bases, with 21 bases left between them. The CDR3 bases are TGTGCCAGCAGCTCCCCTGTTACAGGGAAAGTTGACTATGGCTACACCTTC. Translated: CASSSPVTGKVDYGYTF.

The chain uses TRBV30 and TRBJ2-5; TRBD2 matches at 10 bases. The germline V gene has CDR1 GTSNPN and CDR2 SVGIG (reference sequence). The ends lost 3 bases at V and 1 base at J; junction bases unmatched: 2. This CDR3 comprises 14 residues. The CDR3, as DNA: TGTGCCTGGAGCTTAGCGGGGGGCCAAGAGACCCAGTACTTC. Translated: CAWSLAGGQETQYF. Full variable domain (rest looked up from reference TRBV30 and TRBJ2-5): SQTIHQWPATLVQPVGSPLSLECTVEGTSNPNLYWYRQAAGRGLQLLFYSVGIGQISSEVPQNLSASRPQDRQFILSSKKLLLSDSGFYLCAWSLAGGQETQYFGPGTRLLVL.

This clone was counted once. This chain's CDR3 is CASSLLAGEPDTQYF. The CDR3 bases are TGTGCCAGCAGTTTATTAGCGGGGGAACCTGATACGCAGTATTTT. The rearrangement joins TRBV28 to TRBJ2-3; 9 bases are shared with TRBD2. There are 15 residues in the CDR3. V dropped 1 base and J dropped 6; count of bases not matched to a gene: 5. CDR1 and CDR2 from the germline V gene are MDHEN and SYDVKM.

The gene calls are TRBV28 and TRBJ2-6; 7 bases align to TRBD2. The germline V gene has CDR1 MDHEN and CDR2 SYDVKM. Trimming at V came to 5 bases and at J to 3 bases, leaving 22 bases not matched to a gene. The CDR3 loop spans 21 amino acids. The CDR3 sequence: CASSDHSLAEALGRGANVLTF. The CDR3 DNA is TGTGCCAGCAGTGACCACAGTCTAGCGGAAGCCCTGGGGCGTGGGGCCAACGTCCTGACTTTC.

This sequence joins TRBV5-1 and TRBJ2-1; 9 bases are a match to TRBD2. The CDR3 is 15 amino acids. Germline CDR1 reads SGHRS; CDR2 reads YFSETQ. V shed 4 bases and J 7 bases; nucleotides not matched to a gene: 9. The CDR3 reads CASSPTPSGVNEQFF. CDR3 bases: TGCGCCAGCAGCCCTACCCCTAGCGGGGTGAATGAGCAGTTCTTC. The whole variable domain, filled in from reference TRBV5-1 and TRBJ2-1, reads KAGVTQTPRYLIKTRGQQVTLSCSPISGHRSVSWYQQTPGQGLQFLFEYFSETQRNKGNFPGRFSGRQFSNSRSEMNVSTLELGDSALYLCASSPTPSGVNEQFFGPGTRLTVL.

The DNA for the CDR3 is TGTGCCAGCGGGTTATCTAGCGGAGCCTACAATGAGCAGTTCTTC. Amino acid sequence: CASGLSSGAYNEQFF. The rearrangement links TRBV19 to TRBJ2-1; TRBD2 matches at 7 bases. The CDR3 consists of 15 residues. Trimming removed 9 bases from V and 2 bases from J; junction bases left unmatched: 10. The germline V gene encodes CDR1 LNHDA and CDR2 SQIVND (reference sequence).

The chain employs TRBV28 and TRBJ2-1; the match to TRBD2 covers 13 bases. The CDR3 extends over 17 amino acids. The ends lost 5 bases at V and 0 bases at J; junction bases unmatched: 4. Germline CDR1 MDHEN, CDR2 SYDVKM. DNA of the CDR3: TGTGCCAGCAGTCACGGACTAGCGGGAGACTCCTACAATGAGCAGTTCTTC. It translates to CASSHGLAGDSYNEQFF. Based on the CDR3 plus reference TRBV28 and TRBJ2-1, the full variable domain is DVKVTQSSRYLVKRTGEKVFLECVQDMDHENMFWYRQDPGLGLRLIYFSYDVKMKEKGDIPEGYSVSREKKERFSLILESASTNQTSMYLCASSHGLAGDSYNEQFFGPGTRLTVL.

The V gene is TRBV28, the J gene TRBJ1-2, with 9 bases that match TRBD1. There are 15 residues in the CDR3. V lost 6 bases, J lost 7 bases, and 12 bases stayed unmatched. The V gene's germline CDR1 is MDHEN and CDR2 SYDVKM. CDR3 sequence reads: CASRGQGSGTGGYTF. The CDR3 bases are TGTGCCAGCAGGGGACAGGGTTCGGGGACGGGTGGCTACACCTTC.

This chain joins TRBV2 and TRBJ1-1; D ambiguous. This CDR3 contains 13 residues. The germline V gene has CDR1 SNHLY and CDR2 FYNNEI. Trimming shortened V by 1 base and J by 3 bases, and 6 bases separated the two germline ends. The CDR3 is CASSEGQYTEAFF. CDR3 in DNA: TGTGCCAGCAGTGAAGGGCAGTACACTGAAGCTTTCTTT.

V gene TRBV6-1 combines with J gene TRBJ2-1, with a weak D call TRBD2 (6 bases). The CDR3 extends over 15 amino acids. V was clipped by 6 bases and J by 10 bases, with 22 bases between them. CDR1 is MNHNS, CDR2 SASEGT, per germline. Written as DNA, the CDR3 is TGTGCCAGCAGCGAGGCCGGGACTCCCATAGTCGAGCAGTTCTTC. Its protein is CASSEAGTPIVEQFF.

The V gene is TRBV29-1, the J gene TRBJ1-5; D is unresolved. Germline V gene sequence: CDR1 SQVTM, CDR2 ANQGSEA. The CDR3 is made up of 10 amino acids. Trimming stripped 5 bases from V and 6 bases from J, with 5 bases between. This CDR3 reads CSVSGQPQHF. The CDR3 coding sequence is TGCAGCGTTTCGGGTCAGCCCCAGCATTTT.

The genes are TRBV30 and TRBJ2-5, with a tentative D call TRBD2 (5 bases). The J call may be mistaken, given a closer DNA end match to TRBJ2-7. The CDR3 sequence is 13 residues long. The germline gives CDR1 GTSNPN, CDR2 SVGIG (reference sequence). CDR3 in DNA: TGTGCCTGGAGTGTACTAGGGAACTACGAGCAGTACTTC. Its protein product is CAWSVLGNYEQYF.

This chain connects TRBV10-1 to TRBJ1-2, with D possibly TRBD1 on 5 matching bases. V was shortened by 2 bases and J by 3 bases, with 13 bases between the two germline ends. The germline CDR1 and CDR2 sequences are WNHNN and SYGVQD (reference sequence). The length of the CDR3 is 15 residues. CDR3 DNA sequence: TGCGCCAGCAGTGAGCCCAGACTAGGGGACTATGGCTACACCTTC. As protein: CASSEPRLGDYGYTF.

This clone was seen only once. V is TRBV2 and J is TRBJ2-7, with 8 bases lining up with TRBD1. The CDR3 extends over 16 amino acids. V was pared by 6 bases and J by 0 bases, with 10 bases of the junction left unmatched. Germline V gene data show CDR1 as SNHLY and CDR2 as FYNNEI. In DNA, the CDR3 is TGTGCCAGCAGAGGGGACAGGATTTGGGGCTCCTACGAGCAGTACTTC. Amino acids: CASRGDRIWGSYEQYF.

The chain carries TRBV9 and TRBJ1-1; 8 nucleotides align to TRBD1. CDR3 size: 15 residues. Trimming at V came to 0 bases and at J to 4 bases, leaving 5 bases not matched to a gene. The germline V gene has CDR1 SGDLS and CDR2 YYNGEE. The CDR3 loop reads CASSVVTGGFTEAFF. CDR3 coding DNA: TGTGCCAGCAGCGTAGTAACAGGGGGTTTCACTGAAGCTTTCTTT.